This is a list of T cell receptor beta chains from one sample in a study of cytomegalovirus exposure and HLA in healthy donors. Assay used: immunoSEQ multiplex PCR; TCRdb lists only in-frame clones, some missing. The sample lists about 160,000 clones; about 81% were seen once. Sample: PBMCs. Source of these receptors: a girl aged 10 to 17 in good health and CMV-seropositive. Each CDR3 is given without its conserved first and last residue. Size is omitted from some rows. Given values are once, few, many or a class for expanded clones.

V gene: TRBV18
clone size: NA
CDR3 protein: ASLRGGDTQY

V gene: TRBV2
clone size: NA
CDR3 protein: ASSEGRGETQY

V gene: TRBV7-9
clone size: NA
CDR3 protein: ASRPDRGRTGELF

V gene: TRBV21-1
clone size: NA
CDR3 protein: ASSHIGQGDGETQY

V gene: TRBV2
clone size: NA
CDR3 protein: ASSGRGQGESGRQPQH

V gene: TRBV11-2
clone size: few
CDR3 protein: ASSAPLEETQY

V gene: TRBV7-7
clone size: NA
CDR3 protein: ASSFGSGRVQETQY

V gene: TRBV6-6
clone size: NA
CDR3 protein: ASASQGPYEQY

V gene: TRBV28
clone size: NA
CDR3 protein: ASTTGRQETQY

V gene: TRBV7-3
clone size: NA
CDR3 protein: ASSPGSSGGDEQF